A single sample gave rise to the 23 T cell receptor beta chains below, sequenced in a study of monozygotic twins with inflammatory bowel disease. TCRdb re-called the 5' RACE reads, yielding one record per CDR3 amino acid sequence without DNA. The sample totals approximately 400,000 distinct CDR3 sequences. Material: blood. The receptors shown here come from a human donor with ulcerative colitis or Crohn's disease, or a healthy co-twin of an affected twin (not recorded which).

The chain carries TRBV20-1 and TRBJ1-2; TCRdb indicates TRBD1, and absent DNA this call remains unverified. The germline V gene encodes CDR1 DFQATT and CDR2 SNEGSKA (reference sequence). CDR3 length equals 12 residues. This chain's CDR3 is CSARRGGDGYTF.

V and J are TRBV5-1 and TRBJ2-3; the TRBD2 assignment by TCRdb is unverifiable without DNA. Per the germline V gene, CDR1 is SGHRS and CDR2 is YFSETQ. The CDR3 spans 15 residues. CDR3 loop: CASSFAGGLSDTQYF.

The V gene is TRBV12-3 or TRBV12-4, the J gene TRBJ2-7; TCRdb names TRBD2, which stays unverified in the absence of DNA. CDR3 size: 15 residues. The CDR3 is CASRGSGGYSYEQYF.

V gene TRBV6-2 or TRBV6-3 combines with J gene TRBJ2-1; TCRdb lists TRBD1, though no DNA is available to test this call. Germline V gives CDR1 MNHEY, CDR2 SVGEGT. The CDR3 is 15 residues long. CDR3 region: CASSPLDTFGNEQFF.

The V gene is TRBV6-5, the J gene TRBJ2-7. The CDR3 loop spans 14 amino acids. Germline values: CDR1 MNHEY, CDR2 SVGAGI. The CDR3 sequence: CASSSPGRAYEQYF.

This chain joins TRBV5-4 and TRBJ2-5; TCRdb proposes TRBD1, but this gene call is untestable without DNA. CDR3 length: 13 amino acids. CDR1 and CDR2 from the germline V gene are SGHNT and YYREEE (reference sequence). CDR3 sequence reads: CASSLIGRETQYF.

The chain couples TRBV3-1 to TRBJ1-2; the D call of TRBD1 rests on TCRdb alone, since no DNA is present to check it. This CDR3 has 17 residues. Germline CDR1 and CDR2: LGHDT and YNNKEL (reference sequence). This CDR3 is CASSPLFQGALHYGYTF.

This rearrangement joins TRBV7-2 to TRBJ1-5; TCRdb picks TRBD1, but there is no DNA to check that call. Germline V lookup: CDR1 SGHTA, CDR2 FQGNSA. The CDR3 has 16 residues. CDR3 loop: CASSSELDGGNQPQHF.

This rearrangement joins TRBV14 to TRBJ1-2; TCRdb's D call of TRBD1 is untestable without DNA. Germline CDR1 and CDR2: SGHDN and FVKESK. The CDR3 has 14 residues. The CDR3 reads CASSPWDAERGYTF.

V and J are TRBV21-1 and TRBJ1-5; the TCRdb D gene call, TRBD1, has no DNA to confirm it. TRBV21-1 constitutes a pseudogene. CDR3 length: 18 residues. CDR3 amino acids: CASSKALGGAVPNQPQHF.

This chain links TRBV4-2 with TRBJ2-7; TCRdb's D gene call, TRBD2, goes unchecked for lack of DNA. The CDR3 contains 15 residues. Looked up from germline, CDR1 is LGHNA and CDR2 is YNFKEQ. Here the CDR3 reads CASSPLSGGPGEQYF.

V and J are TRBV6-5 and TRBJ2-7; TCRdb indicates TRBD1, and absent DNA this call remains unverified. Germline V gene lookup returns CDR1 MNHEY and CDR2 SVGAGI. This CDR3 region has 14 residues. CDR3 region: CASSYTGKSYEQYF.

The chain couples TRBV5-1 to TRBJ2-3; TCRdb's D call, TRBD2, is unchecked because there is no DNA. The germline V gene encodes CDR1 SGHRS and CDR2 YFSETQ. CDR3 length equals 15 residues. The CDR3 reads CASSLGLATTDTQYF.

The rearrangement joins TRBV6-1 to TRBJ2-1; with no DNA, the TCRdb D assignment of TRBD1 cannot be verified. Germline V gene lookup returns CDR1 MNHNS and CDR2 SASEGT. The CDR3 is 15 amino acids. The CDR3: CASKQDSFSYNEQFF.

V usage is TRBV20-1 and J usage is TRBJ2-1. The CDR3 is made up of 14 amino acids. Germline CDR1 DFQATT, CDR2 SNEGSKA (reference sequence). The CDR3 sequence is CSARSGSSNNEQFF.

The rearrangement uses TRBV3-1 and TRBJ2-7. The CDR3 runs 14 residues. Germline lookup yields CDR1 LGHDT and CDR2 YNNKEL (reference sequence). The CDR3 sequence is CASSQGVGSYEQYF.

The rearrangement uses TRBV9 and TRBJ1-5. The CDR3 runs to 14 residues. Germline values: CDR1 SGDLS, CDR2 YYNGEE. The CDR3 sequence: CASSVGGLGQPQHF.

This chain joins TRBV29-1 and TRBJ2-3. The CDR3 runs 11 residues. CDR1 and CDR2 from the germline V gene are SQVTM and ANQGSEA. CDR3: CSVVALDTQYF.

The chain combines TRBV30 with TRBJ2-7. This CDR3 comprises 12 residues. Germline CDR1 is GTSNPN and CDR2 is SVGIG (reference sequence). The CDR3 loop is CAWSVSFHEQYF.

This chain joins TRBV7-9 and TRBJ2-3; the D call of TRBD1 rests on TCRdb alone, since no DNA is present to check it. The CDR3 consists of 14 residues. Germline V gene sequence: CDR1 SEHNR, CDR2 FQNEAQ (reference sequence). CDR3 in amino acids: CATYRGQVDYTQYF.

The chain joins TRBV5-1 to TRBJ1-1. Germline assignment: CDR1 SGHRS and CDR2 YFSETQ. The CDR3 is made up of 13 amino acids. CDR3 residues: CASSLAGSREAFF.

The CDR3 here is CASSRGQGQETQYF. V usage is TRBV7-2 and J usage is TRBJ2-5; the TCRdb call, TRBD1, lacks DNA for checking. CDR1 is SGHTA, CDR2 FQGNSA, per germline. CDR3 length: 14 residues.

The chain links TRBV19 to TRBJ2-5; without DNA, the TCRdb call of TRBD2 cannot be checked. There are 16 residues in the CDR3. The germline CDR1 and CDR2 sequences are LNHDA and SQIVND (reference sequence). CDR3 amino acids: CASSIDGLAGQETQYF. Full variable domain (remainder filled in from reference TRBV19 and TRBJ2-5): DGGITQSPKYLFRKEGQNVTLSCEQNLNHDAMYWYRQDPGQGLRLIYYSQIVNDFQKGDIAEGYSVSREKKESFPLTVTSAQKNPTAFYLCASSIDGLAGQETQYFGPGTRLLVL.